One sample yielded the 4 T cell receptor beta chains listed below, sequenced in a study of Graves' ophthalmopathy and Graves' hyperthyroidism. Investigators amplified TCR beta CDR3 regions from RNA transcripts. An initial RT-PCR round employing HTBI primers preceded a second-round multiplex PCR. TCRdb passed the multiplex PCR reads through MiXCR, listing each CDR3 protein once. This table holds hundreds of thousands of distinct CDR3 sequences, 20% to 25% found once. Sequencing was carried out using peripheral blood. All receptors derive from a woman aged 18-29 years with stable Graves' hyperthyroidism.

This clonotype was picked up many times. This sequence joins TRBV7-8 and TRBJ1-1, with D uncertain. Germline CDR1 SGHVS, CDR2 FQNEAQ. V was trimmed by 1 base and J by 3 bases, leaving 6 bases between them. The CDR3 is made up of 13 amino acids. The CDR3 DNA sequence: TGTGCCAGCAGCTTAGAGTTGGACACTGAAGCTTTCTTT. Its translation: CASSLELDTEAFF.

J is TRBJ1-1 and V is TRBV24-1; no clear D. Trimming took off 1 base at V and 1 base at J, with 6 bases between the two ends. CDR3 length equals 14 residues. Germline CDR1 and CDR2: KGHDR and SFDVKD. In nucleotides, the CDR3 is TGTGCCACCAGTGATTTTTCGGAGAACACTGAAGCTTTCTTT. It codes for CATSDFSENTEAFF.

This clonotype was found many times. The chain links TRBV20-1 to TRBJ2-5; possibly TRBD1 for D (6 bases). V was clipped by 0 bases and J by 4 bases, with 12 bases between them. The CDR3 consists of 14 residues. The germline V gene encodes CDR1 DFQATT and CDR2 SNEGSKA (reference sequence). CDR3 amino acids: CSARDLLGGETQYF. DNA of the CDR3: TGCAGTGCTAGAGATCTCCTAGGGGGAGAGACCCAGTACTTC.

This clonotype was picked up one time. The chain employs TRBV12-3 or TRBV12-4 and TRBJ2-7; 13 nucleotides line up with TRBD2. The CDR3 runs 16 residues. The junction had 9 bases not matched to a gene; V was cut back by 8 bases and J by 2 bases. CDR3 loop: CASGRTSGGPTYEQYF. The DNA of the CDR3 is TGTGCCAGCGGCAGGACTAGCGGGGGCCCCACCTACGAGCAGTACTTC.